This TCR beta chain was sequenced in a study of cytomegalovirus exposure and HLA in healthy donors. The overall study: Membership in the Caucasian-associated ancestry cluster was found for about 80% of 300 to 500 genotyped donors. Findings of the study overall: In most subjects, TCR beta sequences reportedly gave accurate predictions of HLA-A and HLA-B alleles.

A remark on this clone: Its antigen is currently unknown.

PCR amplification relied on 60 Vbeta primers (plus 13 Jbeta primers). Sequenced by immunoSEQ multiplex PCR; TCRdb stores in-frame clones only, minus some. The table has roughly 54,000 clones, 70% seen once. The TCR comes from a woman aged 60-70 years in good health and CMV-seropositive. The sequenced sample was PBMCs.

The CDR3 is CASSLQRSSEKLFF. CDR3 DNA: TGTGCCAGCAGTTTACAGAGGTCGAGTGAAAAACTGTTTTTT. The chain employs TRBV27 and TRBJ1-4, with unresolved D. The CDR3 is 14 residues long. Per the germline V gene, CDR1 is MNHEY and CDR2 is SMNVEV (reference sequence). Trimming left V 2 bases short and J 7 bases short, with 11 bases between.